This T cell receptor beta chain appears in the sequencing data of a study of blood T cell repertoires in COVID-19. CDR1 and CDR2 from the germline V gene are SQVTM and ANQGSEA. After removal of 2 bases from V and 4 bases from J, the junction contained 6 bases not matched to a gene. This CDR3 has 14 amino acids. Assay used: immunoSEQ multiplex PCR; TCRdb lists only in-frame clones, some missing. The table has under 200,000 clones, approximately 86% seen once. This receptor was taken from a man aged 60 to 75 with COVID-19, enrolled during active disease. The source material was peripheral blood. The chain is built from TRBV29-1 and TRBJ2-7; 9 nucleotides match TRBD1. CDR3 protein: CSVELGTGSYEQYF. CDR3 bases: TGCAGCGTTGAACTCGGGACAGGGAGTTACGAGCAGTACTTC.